A selection of T cell receptor beta chains follows, all from one sample in a study of blood T cell repertoires in COVID-19. Sequencing used immunoSEQ multiplex PCR; TCRdb keeps in-frame clones, though not all of them. The sample shows tens of thousands of clones, more than 70% of them seen only once. What was sequenced was peripheral blood. Source of these receptors: a man aged 80 or over with acute or convalescent COVID-19. Both conserved end residues are part of each CDR3. D genes are given only for firm matches. A row's size may be missing; if present it is once, few, many or a size class.

>TRBJ2-5|NA|TRBV9|NA
CASSVDVLRFQTQYF
TGTGCCAGCAGCGTAGATGTACTTCGCTTTCAGACCCAGTACTTC
>TRBJ2-5|NA|TRBV2|NA
CASSRVLQETQYF
TGTGCCAGCAGTCGAGTGCTGCAAGAGACCCAGTACTTC
>TRBJ1-1|NA|TRBV7-2|NA
CASRSRWGENTEAFF
TGTGCCAGCAGGTCCCGTTGGGGGGAGAACACTGAAGCTTTCTTT
>TRBJ2-3|TRBD2|TRBV19|NA
CASSRVAGVSTDTQYF
TGTGCCAGTAGTCGGGTAGCGGGAGTCTCCACAGATACGCAGTATTTT
>TRBJ1-2|NA|TRBV7-2|NA
CASSSAGLTYGYTF
TGTGCCAGCAGCTCGGCAGGGCTGACCTATGGCTACACCTTC
>TRBJ1-5|TRBD1|TRBV7-2|NA
CASSLNRGSNQPQHF
TGTGCCAGCAGCTTAAACAGGGGCAGCAATCAGCCCCAGCATTTT
>TRBJ2-7|TRBD2|TRBV5-6|NA
CASSYFSGGAYEQYF
TGTGCCAGCAGTTATTTTAGCGGGGGGGCCTACGAGCAGTACTTC
>TRBJ1-5|TRBD1|TRBV28|once
CASSPPGQGFAQPQHF
TGTGCCAGCAGTCCCCCGGGACAGGGATTTGCTCAGCCCCAGCATTTT
>TRBJ1-1|NA|TRBV7-9|NA
CASSFALTNTEAFF
TGTGCCAGCAGCTTCGCCCTAACCAACACTGAAGCTTTCTTT
>TRBJ1-1|TRBD1|TRBV5-4|NA
CASSLEGGTGDTEAFF
TGTGCCAGCAGCTTGGAGGGGGGGACAGGGGACACTGAAGCTTTCTTT
>TRBJ2-7|NA|TRBV7-2|NA
CASSPLVGAPYEQYF
TGTGCCAGCAGCCCCCTGGTGGGGGCCCCATACGAGCAGTACTTC
>TRBJ1-2|NA|TRBV6-6|NA
CASSTTGIESDGYTF
TGTGCCAGCAGTACAACAGGGATAGAGAGTGATGGCTACACCTTC
>TRBJ1-4|TRBD1|TRBV7-9|NA
CASSALSTGGPNEKLFF
TGTGCCAGCAGCGCCTTATCCACAGGGGGCCCCAATGAAAAACTGTTTTTT
>TRBJ1-3|NA|TRBV13|NA
CASRRYGAPSGNTIYF
TGTGCCAGCAGGCGATATGGGGCTCCCTCTGGAAACACCATATATTTT
>TRBJ1-1|TRBD1|TRBV4-1|NA
CASSQDQARGVMNTEAFF
TGCGCCAGCAGCCAAGATCAGGCCAGGGGGGTCATGAACACTGAAGCTTTCTTT
>TRBJ1-5|NA|TRBV28|NA
CASSLERVGNQPQHF
TGTGCCAGCAGTTTAGAGAGGGTTGGCAATCAGCCCCAGCATTTT
>TRBJ1-5|NA|TRBV29-1|NA
CSVGWGGLNQPQHF
TGCAGCGTTGGATGGGGTGGACTCAATCAGCCCCAGCATTTT
>TRBJ1-3|NA|TRBV9|NA
CASSGALGNTIYF
TGTGCCAGCAGCGGAGCCTTGGGAAACACCATATATTTT
>TRBJ2-1|TRBD2|TRBV5-4|NA
CASSNRDYGYNEQFF
TGTGCCAGCAGCAACCGGGACTACGGATACAATGAGCAGTTCTTC
>TRBJ2-1|NA|TRBV5-1|once
CASSLKQGQGEQFF
TGCGCCAGCAGCTTGAAACAGGGTCAAGGTGAGCAGTTCTTC
>TRBJ1-1|TRBD1|TRBV5-4|few
CASSLGTGGSKNTEAFF
TGTGCCAGCAGCCTAGGGACAGGGGGCTCGAAGAACACTGAAGCTTTCTTT
>TRBJ2-5|TRBD2|TRBV7-7|NA
CASSLGLAAQETQYF
TGTGCCAGCAGCTTAGGGCTAGCGGCCCAAGAGACCCAGTACTTC
>TRBJ2-1|NA|TRBV6-2/TRBV6-3|NA
CASSYLDGQQEQFF
TGTGCCAGCAGTTACTTGGACGGACAACAAGAGCAGTTCTTC
>TRBJ2-1|NA|TRBV3-1/TRBV3-2|NA
CASSQVGTGGPGGEQFF
TGTGCCAGCAGCCAAGTTGGTACGGGAGGGCCAGGGGGTGAGCAGTTCTTC
>TRBJ2-7|TRBD2|TRBV5-4|NA
CASSSPTSGRTYEQYF
TGTGCCAGCAGTTCTCCTACTAGCGGGCGAACCTACGAGCAGTACTTC
>TRBJ1-6|TRBD1|TRBV9|NA
CASSGSQGGSPLHF
TGTGCCAGCAGCGGATCCCAGGGGGGTTCACCCCTCCACTTT
>TRBJ1-2|TRBD1|TRBV27|NA
CASRTGGGDGYTF
TGTGCCAGCAGAACAGGGGGCGGGGATGGCTACACCTTC
>TRBJ2-1|NA|TRBV12-2|NA
CASRQGHRRLNNEQFF
TGTGCAAGTCGCCAAGGACACAGGCGACTGAACAATGAGCAGTTCTTC
>TRBJ1-1|NA|TRBV19|NA
CASSINVLRGNTEAFF
TGTGCCAGTAGTATTAACGTCCTAAGGGGGAACACTGAAGCTTTCTTT
>TRBJ2-7|TRBD1|TRBV25-1|NA
CASSELGQGKSYEQYF
TGTGCCAGCAGTGAACTCGGACAGGGGAAATCCTACGAGCAGTACTTC
>TRBJ1-6|TRBD1|TRBV28|NA
CASSVRDSWNSPLHF
TGTGCCAGCAGTGTCCGGGACAGCTGGAATTCACCCCTCCACTTT
>TRBJ2-1|NA|TRBV7-3|NA
CASSLEVSYNEQFF
TGTGCCAGCAGCTTAGAGGTCTCCTACAATGAGCAGTTCTTC
>TRBJ1-1|NA|TRBV5-4|NA
CASSLGARNTEAFF
TGTGCCAGCAGCTTGGGGGCGCGGAACACTGAAGCTTTCTTT
>TRBJ1-1|NA|TRBV29-1|NA
CSVEDRGNTEAFF
TGCAGCGTTGAAGATCGGGGGAACACTGAAGCTTTCTTT
>TRBJ1-6|NA|TRBV9|NA
CASSVASDSPLHF
TGTGCCAGCAGCGTAGCTTCGGATTCACCCCTCCACTTT